A single T cell receptor beta chain is shown here with its context. Antigen: not known. This clone may be a read error of a much larger clone one base away. Lacking the conserved final phenylalanine or tryptophan, this CDR3 likely reflects a read error. Uncontrolled infection, other autoimmune disease, pregnancy or lactation disqualified patients from enrolment. These data belong to a study of T cells in Graves' hyperthyroidism and ophthalmopathy. Study-wide results and limits: Ophthalmopathy and stable hyperthyroidism were told apart by a 13 V-J model. It was a median 6.5 months before onset that the model predicted ophthalmopathy. Within blood appeared most thyroid clonotypes that had expanded above 0.001.

Unmatched junction bases numbered 9, after V lost 7 bases and J lost 0 bases. This CDR3 has 16 residues. Germline V gene sequence: CDR1 SNHLY, CDR2 FYNNEI. Using RNA transcripts as the source, TCR beta CDR3 regions were amplified. The HTBI set primed first-round TCR CDR3 RT-PCR. From the multiplex PCR reads, TCRdb called clonotypes with MiXCR, one entry per CDR3 protein. The sample has 210,000 or so distinct CDR3 sequences, roughly 18% seen once. The gene calls are TRBV2 and TRBJ2-3; 8 bases match TRBD2. This sequence was found in a man between 45 and 60 years old with Graves' hyperthyroidism. The specimen was blood. CDR3 sequence reads: CASKVSGIGSTDTQYS. As DNA, the CDR3 is TGTGCCAGCAAGGTTAGCGGGATAGGTAGCACAGATACGCAGTATTCT.